One and the same sample provided the 25 T cell receptor beta chains below, sequenced in a study of blood T cell repertoires in COVID-19. Only in-frame clones appear in the TCRdb table, and some are missing; sequencing was by immunoSEQ multiplex PCR. This table holds around 200,000 clones, roughly 90% found once. Source material: PBMCs or T cells enriched from blood (not recorded which). These receptors came from a woman between 18 and 29 years old who had recovered from COVID-19.

This chain's CDR3 is CASSMDLLRTQQETQYF. The CDR3 coding sequence is TGTGCCAGCAGCATGGATTTACTCCGGACACAACAAGAGACCCAGTACTTC. This rearrangement joins TRBV5-4 to TRBJ2-5; D may be TRBD1 (5 bases). The CDR3 is 17 amino acids. CDR1 and CDR2 (germline): SGHNT, YYREEE (reference sequence). The V end lost 4 bases, the J end lost 2 bases, and 21 bases lay between the germline ends.

The chain carries TRBV10-3 and TRBJ2-2, with a weak D call TRBD1 (6 bases). Between the trimmed V and J ends, which lost 7 bases and 4 bases, there was a span of 10 bases. CDR3 size: 13 residues. CDR1 ENHRY and CDR2 SYGVKD come from the germline V gene. The CDR3 coding sequence is TGTGCCATCACACCCAGGGGCACCGGGGAGCTGTTTTTT. Protein: CAITPRGTGELFF.

The CDR3 reads CASSLGQSQYF. The CDR3 nucleotides read TGTGCCAGCAGTTTGGGGCAGTCCCAGTACTTC. V is TRBV7-9 and J is TRBJ2-5, with D perhaps TRBD1 (5 bases). This CDR3 has 11 amino acids. V gave up 6 bases and J gave up 9 bases, with 11 bases separating them. Germline CDR1 and CDR2: SEHNR and FQNEAQ (reference sequence). Looking up the rest from reference TRBV7-9 and TRBJ2-5 gives the full variable domain: DTGVSQNPRHKITKRGQNVTFRCDPISEHNRLYWYRQTLGQGPEFLTYFQNEAQLEKSRLLSDRFSAERPKGSFSTLEIQRTEQGDSAMYLCASSLGQSQYFGPGTRLLVL.

The rearrangement links TRBV6-5 to TRBJ2-3, with a tentative D call TRBD2 (6 bases). The germline V gene encodes CDR1 MNHEY and CDR2 SVGAGI. Trimming pared 6 bases from V and 6 bases from J, leaving 13 bases between. This CDR3 contains 13 residues. CDR3 in DNA: TGTGCCAGCAGCCGACAGCGGGTGGATACGCAGTATTTT. It specifies CASSRQRVDTQYF.

V gene TRBV5-1 combines with J gene TRBJ2-7; 11 positions match TRBD2. J was trimmed by 0 bases and V by 3 bases; bases with no gene match: 5. Germline V gene sequence: CDR1 SGHRS, CDR2 YFSETQ. The CDR3 covers 16 residues. In nucleotides, the CDR3 is TGCGCCAGCAGCTCCCCTACTAGCGGGAGCTCCTACGAGCAGTACTTC. Translated: CASSSPTSGSSYEQYF.

This clone was picked up a small number of times. This chain links TRBV4-2 with TRBJ2-3; 9 bases are a match to TRBD2. Germline V CDR1 and CDR2: LGHNA, YNFKEQ. The CDR3 runs 16 residues. Trimming took 0 bases from V and 2 from J; bases not matched to a gene: 3. The CDR3 DNA is TGTGCCAGCAGCCAAGAGGCTAGCGGGATCACAGATACGCAGTATTTT. Translating gives CASSQEASGITDTQYF.

CDR3 in amino acids: CASSPTHPGTSGSLMSDTQYF. CDR3 nucleotides: TGTGCCAGTAGTCCAACCCACCCCGGGACTAGCGGGAGTCTCATGTCAGATACGCAGTATTTT. The rearrangement joins TRBV19 to TRBJ2-3; TRBD2 agrees at 14 bases. The CDR3 loop spans 21 amino acids. J lost 4 bases, V lost 5 bases, and 20 bases had no gene match. Germline lookup yields CDR1 LNHDA and CDR2 SQIVND (reference sequence). The full variable domain, rest sourced from reference TRBV19 and TRBJ2-3, is DGGITQSPKYLFRKEGQNVTLSCEQNLNHDAMYWYRQDPGQGLRLIYYSQIVNDFQKGDIAEGYSVSREKKESFPLTVTSAQKNPTAFYLCASSPTHPGTSGSLMSDTQYFGPGTRLTVL.

The V call is TRBV7-2, the J call TRBJ2-1, with TRBD1 matching over 9 bases. The CDR3 covers 16 residues. The V gene end was trimmed by 3 bases and the J gene end by 4 bases; junction bases not matched to a gene: 7. Germline loops: CDR1 SGHTA, CDR2 FQGNSA. CDR3 in amino acids: CASSLIGQGSYNEQFF. The CDR3 DNA reads TGTGCCAGCAGCTTGATAGGACAGGGGAGTTACAATGAGCAGTTCTTC. The full variable domain, completed using reference TRBV7-2 and TRBJ2-1, is GAGVSQSPSNKVTEKGKDVELRCDPISGHTALYWYRQSLGQGLEFLIYFQGNSAPDKSGLPSDRFSAERTGGSVSTLTIQRTQQEDSAVYLCASSLIGQGSYNEQFFGPGTRLTVL.

V and J are TRBV19 and TRBJ2-5; possible D gene TRBD1, 5 bases. The V end was cut by 4 bases, the J end by 5 bases, with 17 bases between. The germline V gene encodes CDR1 LNHDA and CDR2 SQIVND (reference sequence). CDR3 size: 15 residues. The chain's CDR3 is CASSTRQPKGETQYF. The DNA of the CDR3 is TGTGCCAGTAGTACTCGACAGCCGAAGGGGGAGACCCAGTACTTC.

V gene TRBV6-1 combines with J gene TRBJ2-7; 11 bases align to TRBD2. CDR1 is MNHNS, CDR2 SASEGT, per germline. The CDR3 runs 16 residues. V shed 4 bases, J shed 0 bases, and the junction held 5 bases outside the gene matches. The CDR3 loop is CASSAGLAGGSYEQYF. The CDR3 bases are TGTGCCAGCAGTGCCGGGCTAGCGGGAGGCTCCTACGAGCAGTACTTC.

The chain employs TRBV9 and TRBJ2-1; tentatively, D is TRBD2 (5 bases). Germline lookup yields CDR1 SGDLS and CDR2 YYNGEE. Trimming took 4 bases from V and 1 from J, leaving 12 bases between them. The CDR3 totals 15 residues. The CDR3: CASSLSTTSYNEQFF. The CDR3 nucleotides are TGTGCCAGCAGCTTGTCGACTACTTCCTACAATGAGCAGTTCTTC.

This sequence joins TRBV3-1 (or the pseudogene TRBV3-2) and TRBJ2-3; D is ambiguous. V lost 2 bases to trimming and J lost 4 bases, with 7 bases between them. This CDR3 is built from 13 residues. Per the germline V gene, CDR1 is LGHDT and CDR2 is YNNKEL (reference sequence). CDR3 sequence (DNA): TGTGCCAGCAGCCAATATAGTGCAGATACGCAGTATTTT. This codes for CASSQYSADTQYF.

The chain combines TRBV28 with TRBJ2-7, with D possibly TRBD2 on 5 matching bases. The CDR3 has 13 amino acids. Trimming took 2 bases from V and 2 from J, leaving 7 bases between them. Germline V gene lookup returns CDR1 MDHEN and CDR2 SYDVKM. CDR3 in amino acids: CASSLGRTYEQYF. In nucleotides, the CDR3 is TGTGCCAGCAGTTTAGGGAGAACCTACGAGCAGTACTTC. Supplemented by reference TRBV28 and TRBJ2-7, the full variable domain reads DVKVTQSSRYLVKRTGEKVFLECVQDMDHENMFWYRQDPGLGLRLIYFSYDVKMKEKGDIPEGYSVSREKKERFSLILESASTNQTSMYLCASSLGRTYEQYFGPGTRLTVT.

A single count supports this clone. The J gene is TRBJ2-5, the V gene TRBV15; 9 nucleotides agree with TRBD1. CDR3 length: 14 amino acids. Trimming cost V 2 bases and J 3 bases; bases outside gene matches: 1. Germline-derived CDR1 and CDR2 are LNHNV and YYDKDF (reference sequence). The CDR3 coding sequence is TGTGCCACCAGCAGAAGGACAGGGGAAGAGACCCAGTACTTC. It encodes CATSRRTGEETQYF.

This CDR3 is CASSRDRENSNQPQHF. DNA for the CDR3: TGTGCCAGTAGTAGGGACAGGGAAAATAGCAATCAGCCCCAGCATTTT. The chain is built from TRBV19 and TRBJ1-5; 9 positions match TRBD1. The CDR3 has 16 amino acids. From germline, CDR1 is LNHDA and CDR2 SQIVND (reference sequence). After removal of 4 bases from V and 0 bases from J, the junction contained 4 bases not matched to a gene.

The genes are TRBV28 and TRBJ1-1; 8 nucleotides align to TRBD1. This CDR3 comprises 15 residues. Trimming at V came to 2 bases and at J to 4 bases, leaving 6 bases not matched to a gene. The V gene's germline CDR1 is MDHEN and CDR2 SYDVKM. CDR3 in amino acids: CASSLGDRRVTEAFF. The CDR3 DNA follows: TGTGCCAGCAGTTTAGGGGACAGGAGGGTCACTGAAGCTTTCTTT.

The chain combines TRBV24-1 with TRBJ2-1; TRBD2 matches at 14 bases. CDR3 length: 18 residues. Germline-derived CDR1 and CDR2 are KGHDR and SFDVKD. Trimming removed 4 bases from V and 0 bases from J; junction bases left unmatched: 4. The CDR3 nucleotides read TGTGCCACCAGTGACTTAGGGACTAGCGGGAGCTCCTACAATGAGCAGTTCTTC. Translating it yields CATSDLGTSGSSYNEQFF.

V usage is TRBV9 and J usage is TRBJ2-5; D unclear. CDR1 SGDLS and CDR2 YYNGEE come from the germline V gene. CDR3 length: 15 residues. Trimming left V 0 bases short and J 0 bases short, with 9 bases between. CDR3 coding DNA: TGTGCCAGCAGCGTAGACGTGACATACCAAGAGACCCAGTACTTC. Amino acid sequence: CASSVDVTYQETQYF.

The CDR3 region has the DNA TGTGCCAGCAGCCTCCGACAGGGTGTGACCGGGGAGCTGTTTTTT. This translates into CASSLRQGVTGELFF. This chain joins TRBV7-6 and TRBJ2-2; TRBD1 aligns across 7 bases. This CDR3 has 15 amino acids. V was pared by 5 bases and J by 5 bases, with 8 bases of the junction left unmatched. CDR1 and CDR2 (germline): SGHVS, FNYEAQ.

CDR3 bases: TGTGCCAGCAGGAGCTCGTACGAGCAGTACTTC. Translating it yields CASRSSYEQYF. The J gene is TRBJ2-7, the V gene TRBV28; D gene ambiguous. The CDR3 extends over 11 amino acids. CDR1 and CDR2 (germline): MDHEN, SYDVKM. Trimming stripped 6 bases from V and 4 bases from J, with 7 bases between.

The chain employs TRBV18 and TRBJ2-1; the match to TRBD2 covers 12 bases. Germline V lookup: CDR1 KGHSH, CDR2 LQKENI. The CDR3 has 23 amino acids. Germline trimming cut 3 bases from V and 2 bases from J; bases unmatched to any gene: 23. CDR3 sequence: CASSPLRGLGRLAGARAYNEQFF. In DNA form, the CDR3 reads TGTGCCAGCTCACCCCTAAGAGGTCTGGGGAGACTAGCGGGAGCCCGCGCCTACAATGAGCAGTTCTTC.

The rearrangement links TRBV4-3 to TRBJ1-3, with D maybe TRBD1 (6 bases). Per the germline V gene, CDR1 is LGHNA and CDR2 is YSLEER. The V end lost 1 base, the J end lost 0 bases, and 10 bases lay between the germline ends. CDR3 length: 16 amino acids. In DNA, the CDR3 is TGCGCCAGCAGCCAAGTCGACAGGAGCTCTGGAAACACCATATATTTT. This encodes CASSQVDRSSGNTIYF.

The chain links TRBV28 to TRBJ2-7; possible D gene TRBD2, 5 bases. This CDR3 contains 15 residues. Germline CDR1 reads MDHEN; CDR2 reads SYDVKM. Between the trimmed V and J ends, which lost 2 bases and 2 bases, there was a span of 13 bases. This chain's CDR3 is CASSLQAGGPYEQYF. The DNA of the CDR3 is TGTGCCAGCAGTTTACAGGCAGGAGGTCCCTACGAGCAGTACTTC.

The chain has TRBV19 and TRBJ1-2; D is ambiguous. The CDR3 consists of 15 residues. The V end lost 1 base, the J end lost 1 base, and 10 bases lay between the germline ends. Germline values: CDR1 LNHDA, CDR2 SQIVND (reference sequence). The CDR3 bases are TGTGCCAGTAGTATAGGAGGTAGAATTAACTATGGCTACACCTTC. Translated: CASSIGGRINYGYTF.

The chain uses TRBV7-8 and TRBJ2-3; tentative D call: TRBD1 (5 bases). From germline, CDR1 is SGHVS and CDR2 FQNEAQ. V shed 5 bases and J shed 5 bases, with 17 bases lying between them. The CDR3 sequence is 15 residues long. Here the CDR3 reads CASSPGWPQGDTQYF. CDR3 DNA: TGTGCCAGCAGCCCCGGGTGGCCCCAGGGAGATACGCAGTATTTT.